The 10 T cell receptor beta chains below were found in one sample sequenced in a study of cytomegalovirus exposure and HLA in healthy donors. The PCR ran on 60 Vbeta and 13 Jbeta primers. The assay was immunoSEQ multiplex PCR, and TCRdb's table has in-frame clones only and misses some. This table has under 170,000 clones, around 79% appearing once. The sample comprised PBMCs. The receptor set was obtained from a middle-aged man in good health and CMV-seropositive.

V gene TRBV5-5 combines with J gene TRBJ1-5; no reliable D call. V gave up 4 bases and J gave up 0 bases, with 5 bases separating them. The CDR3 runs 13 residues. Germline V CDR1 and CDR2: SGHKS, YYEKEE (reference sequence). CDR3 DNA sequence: TGTGCCAGCAGCGTCAATAGCAATCAGCCCCAGCATTTT. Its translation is CASSVNSNQPQHF. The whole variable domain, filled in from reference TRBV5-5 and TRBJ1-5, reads DAGVTQSPTHLIKTRGQQVTLRCSPISGHKSVSWYQQVLGQGPQFIFQYYEKEERGRGNFPDRFSARQFPNYSSELNVNALLLGDSALYLCASSVNSNQPQHFGDGTRLSIL.

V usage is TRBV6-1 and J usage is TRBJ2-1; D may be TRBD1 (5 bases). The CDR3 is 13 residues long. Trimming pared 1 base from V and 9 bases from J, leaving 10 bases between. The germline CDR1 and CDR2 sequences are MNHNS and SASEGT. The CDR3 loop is CASSEGQGFEQFF. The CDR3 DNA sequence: TGTGCCAGCAGTGAAGGTCAGGGTTTTGAGCAGTTCTTC.

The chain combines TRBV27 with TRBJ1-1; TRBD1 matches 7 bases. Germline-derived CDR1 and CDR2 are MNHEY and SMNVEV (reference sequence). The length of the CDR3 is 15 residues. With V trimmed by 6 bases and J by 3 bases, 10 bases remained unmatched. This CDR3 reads CASSTHDRADTEAFF. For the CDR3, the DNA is TGTGCCAGCAGCACACACGACAGGGCCGACACTGAAGCTTTCTTT.

CDR3 sequence: CASSLRTGNTEAFF. The CDR3 DNA sequence: TGTGCCAGCAGCTTGAGGACAGGGAACACTGAAGCTTTCTTT. This rearrangement joins TRBV7-9 to TRBJ1-1, with TRBD1 matching over 7 bases. CDR1 is SEHNR, CDR2 FQNEAQ, per germline (reference sequence). V was clipped by 3 bases and J by 1 base; unmatched bases: 2. The CDR3 spans 14 residues. The complete variable domain, with remaining parts taken from reference TRBV7-9 and TRBJ1-1, reads DTGVSQNPRHKITKRGQNVTFRCDPISEHNRLYWYRQTLGQGPEFLTYFQNEAQLEKSRLLSDRFSAERPKGSFSTLEIQRTEQGDSAMYLCASSLRTGNTEAFFGQGTRLTVV.

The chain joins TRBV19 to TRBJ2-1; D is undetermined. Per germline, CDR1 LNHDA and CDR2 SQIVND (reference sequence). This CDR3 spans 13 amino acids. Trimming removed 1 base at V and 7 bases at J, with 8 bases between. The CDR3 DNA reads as TGTGCCAGTAGTATAGGCAGAATTAATGAGCAGTTCTTC. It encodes CASSIGRINEQFF. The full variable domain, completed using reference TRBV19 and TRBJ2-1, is DGGITQSPKYLFRKEGQNVTLSCEQNLNHDAMYWYRQDPGQGLRLIYYSQIVNDFQKGDIAEGYSVSREKKESFPLTVTSAQKNPTAFYLCASSIGRINEQFFGPGTRLTVL.

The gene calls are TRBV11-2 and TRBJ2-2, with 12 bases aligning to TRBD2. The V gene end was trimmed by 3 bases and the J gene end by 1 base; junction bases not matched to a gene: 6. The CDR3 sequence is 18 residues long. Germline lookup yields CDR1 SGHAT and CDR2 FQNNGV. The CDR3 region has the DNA TGTGCCAGCAGCTTTGGGACTAGCGGGCGCATGAACACCGGGGAGCTGTTTTTT. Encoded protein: CASSFGTSGRMNTGELFF.

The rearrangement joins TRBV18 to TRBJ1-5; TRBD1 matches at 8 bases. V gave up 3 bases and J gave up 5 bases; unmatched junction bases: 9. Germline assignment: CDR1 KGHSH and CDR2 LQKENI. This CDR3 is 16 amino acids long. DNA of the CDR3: TGTGCCAGCTCACCTGACAGGGGAAAAGGGTATCAGCCCCAGCATTTT. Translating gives CASSPDRGKGYQPQHF.

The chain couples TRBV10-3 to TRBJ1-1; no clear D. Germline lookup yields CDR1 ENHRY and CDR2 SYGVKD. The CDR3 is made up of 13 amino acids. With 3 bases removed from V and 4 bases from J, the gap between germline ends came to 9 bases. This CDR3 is CAISDMGGTEAFF. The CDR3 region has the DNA TGTGCCATCAGTGATATGGGAGGCACTGAAGCTTTCTTT.

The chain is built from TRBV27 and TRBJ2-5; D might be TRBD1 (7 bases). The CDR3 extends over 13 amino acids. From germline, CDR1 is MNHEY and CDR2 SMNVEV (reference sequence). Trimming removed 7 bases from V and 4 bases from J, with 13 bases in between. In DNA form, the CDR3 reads TGTGCCAGCATGTGGCAGGGGGGAGAGACCCAGTACTTC. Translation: CASMWQGGETQYF.

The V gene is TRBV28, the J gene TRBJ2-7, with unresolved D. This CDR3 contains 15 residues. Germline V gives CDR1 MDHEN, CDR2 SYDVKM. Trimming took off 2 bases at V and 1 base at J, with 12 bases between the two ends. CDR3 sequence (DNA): TGTGCCAGCAGTTTACAGGCGCGTCGGTCCTACGAGCAGTACTTC. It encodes CASSLQARRSYEQYF.